This entry concerns a single T cell receptor beta chain. The data belong to a study of blood T cell repertoires in COVID-19. Here immunoSEQ multiplex PCR was the method, and the copy in TCRdb shows in-frame clones only, minus some. Of 200,000 to 250,000 clones in the sample, more than 70% were seen once. CDR1 is SEHNR, CDR2 FQNEAQ, per germline (reference sequence). Trimming took 0 bases from V and 9 from J, leaving 7 bases between them. The CDR3 is 12 amino acids. The genes are TRBV7-9 and TRBJ2-3; D is ambiguous. The TCR originated in a woman aged 80 or over with COVID-19, enrolled during active disease. The sample consisted of peripheral blood. CDR3 sequence reads: CASSLASETQYF. The CDR3 DNA reads as TGTGCCAGCAGCTTAGCATCCGAGACGCAGTATTTT.